These 25 T cell receptor beta chains came from one sample sequenced in a study of CD8+CD57+ T cells in acquired aplastic anemia (dated by TCRdb to the late 2010s). The sequencer was an Illumina HiSeq 2000. TCR beta VDJ combination and CDR3 sequence profiling used genomic DNA as the template. TCRdb's own reprocessing of the public reads used fastp at Q25 and MiXCR and kept productive beta chains. Under each unique CDR3 protein, matching rows form one entry showing the most common genes and DNA. This sample gives roughly 300,000 distinct CDR3 sequences in total; 45% to 70% of them show up just once. The biggest ten clones account for 7.5% to 9% of the sample. The sample comprised sorted CD4+, CD8+, or CD8+CD57+ T cells (not recorded which) from PBMCs. The receptor set was obtained from a human donor with severe aplastic anemia or a healthy control (not recorded which).

This clonotype showed up just once. The V call is TRBV15, the J call TRBJ2-7; D may match TRBD1 or TRBD2 (6 bases each). The CDR3 has 13 residues. V dropped 0 bases and J dropped 8 bases, with 11 bases sitting between them. Germline V gene data show CDR1 as LNHNV and CDR2 as YYDKDF (reference sequence). CDR3 nucleotides: TGTGCCACCAGCAGAGATTCGGGGGACAAGCAGTACTTC. Its protein is CATSRDSGDKQYF.

This clonotype was seen at least ten times. V gene TRBV14 combines with J gene TRBJ2-7; D not certain. The CDR3 has 15 amino acids. V lost 0 bases to trimming and J lost 3 bases, with 12 bases between them. Per germline, CDR1 SGHDN and CDR2 FVKESK. This chain's CDR3 is CASSQDRSRSYEQYF. As DNA, the CDR3 is TGTGCCAGCAGCCAAGATCGCAGTAGGAGCTACGAGCAGTACTTC.

This chain connects TRBV2 to TRBJ1-4; possibly TRBD1 for D (5 bases). V dropped 7 bases and J dropped 7 bases, with 16 bases sitting between them. Germline loops: CDR1 SNHLY, CDR2 FYNNEI. This CDR3 has 14 residues. The CDR3 loop reads CASTRGTSSEKLFF. The DNA of the CDR3 is TGTGCCAGCACCCGTGGGACCAGTAGTGAAAAACTGTTTTTT. The entire variable domain, with the rest obtained from reference TRBV2 and TRBJ1-4, is as follows: EPEVTQTPSHQVTQMGQEVILRCVPISNHLYFYWYRQILGQKVEFLVSFYNNEISEKSEIFDDQFSVERPDGSNFTLKIRSTKLEDSAMYFCASTRGTSSEKLFFGSGTQLSVL.

V gene TRBV20-1 combines with J gene TRBJ2-7; 9 nucleotides align to TRBD2. J lost 6 bases, V lost 3 bases, and 6 bases had no gene match. The CDR3 has 13 residues. The germline V gene has CDR1 DFQATT and CDR2 SNEGSKA (reference sequence). The CDR3 DNA follows: TGCAGTGCTAGCCCTAGCGGGGCCTTCGAGCAGTACTTC. Amino acid sequence: CSASPSGAFEQYF.

This rearrangement joins TRBV19 to TRBJ2-7; 7 bases line up with TRBD2. Germline CDR1 LNHDA, CDR2 SQIVND (reference sequence). The CDR3 contains 15 residues. V was clipped by 0 bases and J by 9 bases; unmatched bases: 11. CDR3 coding DNA: TGTGCCAGTAGTATAGATCGACGGGGAGGGGCCGTGCAGTACTTC. This codes for CASSIDRRGGAVQYF. The full variable domain, rest sourced from reference TRBV19 and TRBJ2-7, is DGGITQSPKYLFRKEGQNVTLSCEQNLNHDAMYWYRQDPGQGLRLIYYSQIVNDFQKGDIAEGYSVSREKKESFPLTVTSAQKNPTAFYLCASSIDRRGGAVQYFGPGTRLTVT.

This clonotype was detected only a few times. Mismatch with germline at one junction end may stem from a read error. The CDR3 is CATSVGQGNKQYF. The DNA of the CDR3 is TGTGCCACCAGTGTGGGACAGGGAAATAAGCAGTACTTC. V is TRBV2 and J is TRBJ2-7; 9 nucleotides agree with TRBD1. CDR3 size: 13 residues. The germline V gene encodes CDR1 SNHLY and CDR2 FYNNEI.

Concerning this clonotype itself: The junction departs from the called germline gene at one end, perhaps through a read error. The chain combines TRBV7-7 with TRBJ2-7, with 11 bases matching TRBD1. Germline CDR1 reads SSHAT; CDR2 reads FNYEAQ (reference sequence). The CDR3 is 16 amino acids. CDR3 sequence (DNA): TGTGCTAGCAGCCCACGGACAGGGGGCGGGTGGGACGAGCAGTACTTC. Translation: CASSPRTGGGWDEQYF.

This chain links TRBV6-2 or TRBV6-3 with TRBJ1-3; tentatively, D is TRBD1 (6 bases). The ends were cut back, 6 bases at V and 4 bases at J, with 13 bases in the middle. The CDR3 contains 14 residues. The germline V gene encodes CDR1 MNHEY and CDR2 SVGEGT. Here the CDR3 DNA reads TGTGCCAGCAGACCACAGGGATCCGGAAACACCATATATTTT. It specifies CASRPQGSGNTIYF.

This clonotype has more than one count but fewer than ten. For the CDR3, the DNA is TGTGCCAGTAGTATCGACAGGTCAGCCTACGAGCAGTACTTC. It specifies CASSIDRSAYEQYF. The chain combines TRBV19 with TRBJ2-7, with D possibly being TRBD1 (6 bases). The V gene's germline CDR1 is LNHDA and CDR2 SQIVND (reference sequence). Deletions cut 3 bases from V and 2 bases from J, with 11 bases between. The CDR3 contains 14 residues.

The chain recombines TRBV7-9 with TRBJ2-1; weak D call: TRBD1 (6 bases). Trimming took 5 bases from V and 6 from J, leaving 14 bases between them. The CDR3 sequence is 14 residues long. Germline CDR1 SEHNR, CDR2 FQNEAQ (reference sequence). CDR3 sequence: CASSQGRGSNEQFF. CDR3 in DNA: TGTGCCAGCAGCCAAGGCAGGGGATCCAATGAGCAGTTCTTC.

The rearrangement links TRBV7-2 to TRBJ2-2; possible D gene TRBD1, 6 bases. The germline V gene encodes CDR1 SGHTA and CDR2 FQGNSA. V dropped 5 bases and J dropped 6 bases, with 16 bases sitting between them. The CDR3 has 15 amino acids. The CDR3, as DNA: TGTGCCAGCAGCCCTGGGACATTTTCGTCCGGGGAGCTGTTTTTT. This codes for CASSPGTFSSGELFF.

This clonotype showed up just a few times. The rearrangement links TRBV11-2 to TRBJ2-7; tentatively, D is TRBD1 (7 bases). The CDR3 length is 13 residues. V lost 2 bases to trimming and J lost 6 bases, with 11 bases between them. Germline CDR1 SGHAT, CDR2 FQNNGV. The DNA of the CDR3 is TGTGCCAGCAGCTTAAGACAGGGAGGCGAGCAGTACTTC. It encodes CASSLRQGGEQYF.

This chain joins TRBV7-9 and TRBJ1-1, with TRBD1 as a possible D gene (5 bases). V was cut by 6 bases and J by 11 bases, with 16 bases left in between. Germline assignment: CDR1 SEHNR and CDR2 FQNEAQ (reference sequence). CDR3 size: 12 residues. The CDR3 sequence is CASSGGAQAAFF. The CDR3 coding sequence is TGTGCCAGCAGTGGAGGGGCGCAGGCCGCTTTCTTT.

As concerns this clonotype: One end of the junction does not line up with germline, which may come from a read error. CDR3 loop: CASSQDVSRDTRPYEQYF. CDR3 DNA sequence: TGTGCCAGCAGTCAAGACGTTAGCCGGGACACACGACCCTACGAGCAGTACTTC. The genes are TRBV10-3 and TRBJ2-7, with D tentatively TRBD1 (6 bases). Germline values: CDR1 ENHRY, CDR2 SYGVKD. The CDR3 totals 18 residues.

The genes are TRBV24-1 and TRBJ2-1, with D maybe TRBD1 (5 bases). Per the germline V gene, CDR1 is KGHDR and CDR2 is SFDVKD. This CDR3 is 16 amino acids long. V was shortened by 0 bases and J by 4 bases, with 12 bases between the two germline ends. The CDR3 region has the DNA TGTGCCACCAGTGATTTGCCAGGGAAGGCGTACAATGAGCAGTTCTTC. This translates into CATSDLPGKAYNEQFF.

This clonotype appeared a few times. The chain has TRBV20-1 and TRBJ2-7, with D perhaps given as TRBD1 or TRBD2 (6 bases each). This CDR3 region has 13 residues. Trimming took off 2 bases at V and 3 bases at J, with 11 bases between the two ends. The germline V gene encodes CDR1 DFQATT and CDR2 SNEGSKA (reference sequence). Here the CDR3 reads CSARTGTHYEQYF. The CDR3 region has the DNA TGCAGTGCTAGAACAGGGACTCACTACGAGCAGTACTTC.

This clonotype appeared many times. The J gene is TRBJ2-7, the V gene TRBV5-1; TRBD2 aligns across 15 bases. The CDR3 loop spans 16 amino acids. Germline V gene lookup returns CDR1 SGHRS and CDR2 YFSETQ. With V trimmed by 5 bases and J by 7 bases, 10 bases remained unmatched. The CDR3 sequence is CASSFGLAGGLGEQYF. The CDR3 nucleotides read TGCGCCAGCAGTTTTGGACTAGCGGGGGGGCTTGGGGAGCAGTACTTC.

This clonotype was recorded many times. The chain joins TRBV6-2 or TRBV6-3 to TRBJ1-5; unclear D gene. Between the trimmed V and J ends, which lost 4 bases and 0 bases, there was a span of 13 bases. Germline-derived CDR1 and CDR2 are MNHEY and SVGEGT. This CDR3 comprises 16 residues. The CDR3 loop reads CASSSPRVLSNQPQHF. The CDR3 region has the DNA TGTGCCAGCAGTTCCCCCCGGGTCCTTAGCAATCAGCCCCAGCATTTT.

The chain combines TRBV10-3 with TRBJ2-6, with 10 bases identical to TRBD1. CDR1 is ENHRY, CDR2 SYGVKD, per germline. Germline trimming cut 3 bases from V and 2 bases from J; bases unmatched to any gene: 7. The CDR3 length is 18 residues. The CDR3, as DNA: TGTGCCATCAGTGATTGGACAGGGGGTGGAACTGGGGCCAACGTCCTGACTTTC. Amino acid sequence: CAISDWTGGGTGANVLTF.

This clonotype has more than one count but fewer than ten. V usage is TRBV25-1 and J usage is TRBJ1-1, with D perhaps TRBD1 (6 bases). Germline CDR1 and CDR2: MGHDK and SYGVNS. Between the trimmed V and J ends, which lost 6 bases and 7 bases, there was a span of 12 bases. The CDR3 sequence is 12 residues long. CDR3 amino acids: CASSYQGSEAFF. The DNA of the CDR3 is TGTGCCAGCAGCTATCAGGGGAGTGAAGCTTTCTTT.

The chain employs TRBV15 and TRBJ1-5, with D tentatively TRBD1 (5 bases). V was shortened by 4 bases and J by 12 bases, with 16 bases between the two germline ends. CDR3 length: 13 amino acids. CDR1 is LNHNV, CDR2 YYDKDF, per germline (reference sequence). CDR3: CATSKDWGGVQHF. CDR3 sequence (DNA): TGTGCCACCAGCAAAGATTGGGGAGGGGTCCAGCATTTT.

This chain connects TRBV2 to TRBJ1-2, with 7 positions matching TRBD1. V shed 6 bases, J shed 12 bases, and the junction held 13 bases outside the gene matches. Germline V gives CDR1 SNHLY, CDR2 FYNNEI. There are 13 residues in the CDR3. The CDR3 DNA sequence: TGTGCCAGCAGAGAACAGGGGCTCTCTGGAAACACCTTC. Amino acids: CASREQGLSGNTF. Drawing the rest from reference TRBV2 and TRBJ1-2, the complete variable domain is EPEVTQTPSHQVTQMGQEVILRCVPISNHLYFYWYRQILGQKVEFLVSFYNNEISEKSEIFDDQFSVERPDGSNFTLKIRSTKLEDSAMYFCASREQGLSGNTFGSGTRLTVV.

This clonotype has only a few counts. The chain employs TRBV20-1 and TRBJ2-5; D might be TRBD2 (6 bases). Looked up from germline, CDR1 is DFQATT and CDR2 is SNEGSKA (reference sequence). The V and J ends lost 5 bases and 2 bases respectively, with 15 bases between them. This CDR3 has 14 residues. The CDR3 sequence is CSAVPLAQQETQYF. The CDR3 DNA sequence: TGCAGTGCTGTACCCCTAGCGCAACAAGAGACCCAGTACTTC.

V usage is TRBV2 and J usage is TRBJ2-1; 14 bases are a match to TRBD2. The CDR3 spans 15 residues. V was clipped by 6 bases and J by 6 bases; unmatched bases: 4. Looked up from germline, CDR1 is SNHLY and CDR2 is FYNNEI. The CDR3 spells CASRTSGGAFNEQFF. Here the CDR3 DNA reads TGTGCCAGCAGGACTAGCGGGGGGGCCTTCAATGAGCAGTTCTTC.

There are many counts of this clonotype. The rearrangement joins TRBV19 to TRBJ2-1; TRBD2 might be the D (5 bases). The CDR3 covers 11 residues. V was pared by 4 bases and J by 8 bases, with 6 bases between. Germline CDR1 and CDR2: LNHDA and SQIVND (reference sequence). The CDR3 spells CASSTGDEQFF. The CDR3 DNA sequence: TGTGCCAGTAGTACCGGGGATGAGCAGTTCTTC.